This record looks at one T cell receptor beta chain sequence and its context. The antigen remains unidentified. This sample was taken from a study of cytomegalovirus exposure and HLA in healthy donors. Study findings and constraints: Reportedly, cytomegalovirus status was diagnosed with high sensitivity and specificity. The study labeled 164 TCR beta chains cytomegalovirus-associated.

The donors were in the roughly 120-subject validation cohort, distinct from the approximately 700-subject first cohort. Assay: immunoSEQ multiplex PCR; the TCRdb copy retains only in-frame clones and omits some. Of approximately 150,000 clones listed, approximately 86% are singletons. The germline gives CDR1 LNHDA, CDR2 SQIVND (reference sequence). CDR3 size: 14 residues. V was clipped by 10 bases and J by 0 bases, with 13 bases between them. The V and J genes are TRBV19 and TRBJ1-3; a possible D gene is TRBD1 (5 bases). The sequenced material came from PBMCs. This TCR came from a man aged 18 to 29 in good health and CMV-seropositive. CDR3 region: CATTQDYSGNTIYF. The CDR3 DNA is TGTGCCACCACACAGGATTACTCTGGAAACACCATATATTTT.